This T cell receptor (beta chain) was sequenced for a study of T cell changes during pregnancy in multiple sclerosis. TCRdb's copy holds only in-frame clones and misses some; the assay was immunoSEQ multiplex PCR. The sample holds around 56,000 clones, roughly nine tenths seen once. Trimming pared 2 bases from V and 6 bases from J, leaving 23 bases between. This CDR3 comprises 16 residues. Germline V CDR1 and CDR2: GTSNPN, SVGIG (reference sequence). The TCR originated in a female donor with multiple sclerosis, enrolled in a pregnancy study. Here the sequenced sample was CD4+ T cells from peripheral blood mononuclear cells, taken in the third trimester of pregnancy. The rearrangement joins TRBV30 to TRBJ2-7; D may be TRBD2 (5 bases). CDR3 residues: CAWSNPLRLLAGEQYF. As DNA, the CDR3 is TGTGCCTGGAGTAATCCGTTACGTCTCCTGGCGGGCGAGCAGTACTTC.